This TCR beta chain was obtained from a study of shared clonotypes between healthy human individuals. Study outcomes and limitations: Clonotypes shared by all four sorted-subset donors had higher generation probabilities than non-shared clonotypes.

CDR1 and CDR2 (germline): SGHTA, FQGNSA. CDR3 length: 14 residues. V trimming: 5 bases; J trimming: 1 base; junction bases outside the gene matches: 2. The method was immunoSEQ multiplex PCR; TCRdb's version includes in-frame clones alone and lacks a portion of them. The data contain a few million clones, more than 85% of them singletons. Those who donated were healthy HIV-negative adults, with no recent acute infections or vaccinations reported. Comment on this clone: Its antigen is unknown. This sample includes further DNA sequences coding for the same CDR3.

The source material was naive CD4+ T cells from PBMCs. Regarding subset: CD45RA+ positively selected. This sequence joins TRBV7-2 and TRBJ2-7, with 10 bases identical to TRBD1. This receptor was obtained from a man between 18 and 29 years old in good health. Some clones in this sample may be carry-over from other donors' samples. The CDR3, as DNA: TGTGCCAGCAGCCGGGACAGGGGTTCCTACGAGCAGTACTTC. This gives the protein CASSRDRGSYEQYF.